This T cell receptor (beta chain) is drawn from a study of T cell responses to AZD1222 COVID-19 vaccine. The study's findings and limits: Baseline serology detected seropositivity in only a handful of AZD1222 recipients.

To note about this clone: Antigen unknown.

The CDR3 covers 15 residues. V shed 1 base, J shed 0 bases, and the junction held 2 bases outside the gene matches. Germline CDR1 is LNHDA and CDR2 is SQIVND (reference sequence). TCRdb's copy holds only in-frame clones and misses some; the assay was immunoSEQ multiplex PCR. The sample shows about 82,000 clones, roughly 85% of them seen only once. The sequenced sample was peripheral blood, obtained 28 days after the second AZD1222 dose. The chain combines TRBV19 with TRBJ1-1; the match to TRBD1 covers 7 bases. The receptor comes from an adult who received the AZD1222 COVID-19 vaccine. CDR3 region: CASSIVGTVNTEAFF. DNA for the CDR3: TGTGCCAGTAGTATAGTGGGGACAGTGAACACTGAAGCTTTCTTT.